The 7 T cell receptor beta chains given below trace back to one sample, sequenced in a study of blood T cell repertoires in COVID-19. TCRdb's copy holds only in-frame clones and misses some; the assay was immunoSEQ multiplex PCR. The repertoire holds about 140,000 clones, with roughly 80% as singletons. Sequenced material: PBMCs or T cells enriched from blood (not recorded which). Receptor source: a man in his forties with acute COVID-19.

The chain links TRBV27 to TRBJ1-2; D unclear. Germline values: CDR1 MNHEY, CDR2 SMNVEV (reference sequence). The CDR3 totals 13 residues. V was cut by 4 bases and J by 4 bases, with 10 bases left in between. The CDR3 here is CASSSDERYGYTF. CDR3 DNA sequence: TGTGCCAGCAGTTCAGATGAACGCTATGGCTACACCTTC.

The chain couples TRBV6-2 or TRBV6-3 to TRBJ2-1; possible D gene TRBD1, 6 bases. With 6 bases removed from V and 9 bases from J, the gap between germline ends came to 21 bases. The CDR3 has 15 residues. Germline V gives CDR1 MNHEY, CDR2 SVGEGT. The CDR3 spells CASSFTGSLQGEQFF. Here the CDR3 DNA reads TGTGCCAGCAGCTTTACAGGGTCCCTTCAAGGTGAGCAGTTCTTC.

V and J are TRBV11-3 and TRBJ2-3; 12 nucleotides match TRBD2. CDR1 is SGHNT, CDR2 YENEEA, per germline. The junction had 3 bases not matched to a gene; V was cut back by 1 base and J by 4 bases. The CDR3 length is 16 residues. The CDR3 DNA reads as TGTGCCAGCAGCTTAGGGGCTAGCGGGGGGGCAGATACGCAGTATTTT. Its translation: CASSLGASGGADTQYF.

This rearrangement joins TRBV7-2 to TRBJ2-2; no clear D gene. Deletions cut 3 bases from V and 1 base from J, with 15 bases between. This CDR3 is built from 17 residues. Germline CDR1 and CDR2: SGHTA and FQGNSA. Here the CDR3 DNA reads TGTGCCAGCAGCTTGTTCCCGCCAGGTTTGAACACCGGGGAGCTGTTTTTT. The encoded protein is CASSLFPPGLNTGELFF.

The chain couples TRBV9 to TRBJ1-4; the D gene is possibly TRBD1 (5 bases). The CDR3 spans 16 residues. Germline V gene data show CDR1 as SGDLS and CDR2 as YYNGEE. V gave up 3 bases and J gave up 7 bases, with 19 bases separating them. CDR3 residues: CASSAQPWRGGEKLFF. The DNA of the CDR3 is TGTGCCAGCAGCGCGCAGCCCTGGAGGGGTGGTGAAAAACTGTTTTTT.

CDR3 loop: CASSRGSLGNTIYF. The CDR3 DNA is TGTGCCAGCAGTCGGGGATCACTGGGAAACACCATATATTTT. This rearrangement joins TRBV28 to TRBJ1-3, with D hard to call. The germline V gene encodes CDR1 MDHEN and CDR2 SYDVKM. The CDR3 runs to 14 residues. V was shortened by 5 bases and J by 4 bases, with 12 bases between the two germline ends. Drawing the rest from reference TRBV28 and TRBJ1-3, the complete variable domain is DVKVTQSSRYLVKRTGEKVFLECVQDMDHENMFWYRQDPGLGLRLIYFSYDVKMKEKGDIPEGYSVSREKKERFSLILESASTNQTSMYLCASSRGSLGNTIYFGEGSWLTVV.

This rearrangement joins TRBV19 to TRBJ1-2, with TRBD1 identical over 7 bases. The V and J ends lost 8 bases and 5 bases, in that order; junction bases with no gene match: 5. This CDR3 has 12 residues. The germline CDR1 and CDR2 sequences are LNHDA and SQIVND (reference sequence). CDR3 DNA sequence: TGTGCCAGTTCCCGGGACAGATATGGCTACACCTTC. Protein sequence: CASSRDRYGYTF.